This TCR beta chain was identified during a study of Ad26.COV2.S vaccination and SARS-CoV-2 variants. Points from the study as a whole: Spike-specific TCR breadth in vaccine recipients exceeded that seen in placebo recipients.

Only a few counts were recorded for this clone. Its matching antigen is unknown. Data came from immunoSEQ multiplex PCR; TCRdb stores just in-frame clones and leaves some out. The repertoire holds roughly 390,000 clones, 70% to 90% seen once, with more than 3% in the top ten. Documented treatment: around 19 received Ad26.COV2.S at low or high dose, single or two shots; 5 received placebo; per-sample allocation not given. Day 63 following the first vaccine or placebo injection was when the samples were taken. Boston hosted the donor, who was an adult aged 18-55 years. It was Wuhan-strain SARS-CoV-2 spike that the Ad26 vaccine vector expressed. CDR3 length: 13 residues. CDR1 and CDR2 from the germline V gene are MNHEY and SMNVEV (reference sequence). V gave up 5 bases and J gave up 3 bases, with 8 bases separating them.

This receptor was obtained from a person between 18 and 65 years old who received the Ad26.COV2.S COVID-19 vaccine or a placebo. The V and J genes are TRBV27 and TRBJ1-3, with unresolved D. Source: peripheral blood, taken in a trial of Ad26.COV2.S vaccine versus placebo. Here the CDR3 reads CASSTQLGNTIYF. The CDR3 bases are TGTGCCAGCAGTACACAGCTTGGAAACACCATATATTTT.